What follows describes a single T cell receptor beta chain. The entry originates in a study of cytomegalovirus exposure and HLA in healthy donors. The donors gave bone marrow, and they were healthy. The PCR used 60 Vbeta and 13 Jbeta primers. Per the original data handling: Unique TCR beta chains totaled about 78 million in a later count, with around 10 million of them shared. Using immunoSEQ multiplex PCR, the repertoire was profiled, and TCRdb retains in-frame clones only, with some absent. V and J calls and clone size are those listed in that table; D and trimming were worked out from the DNA. The profile shows fewer than 300,000 clones, about nine tenths of them singletons. Germline values: CDR1 MDHEN, CDR2 SYDVKM. V shed 1 base and J shed 7 bases, with 13 bases lying between them. The CDR3 spans 15 residues.

The source material was PBMCs. This clonotype originated in a man in his forties in good health and CMV-seropositive. V and J are TRBV28 and TRBJ2-2; D possibly corresponds to TRBD1 (5 bases). The DNA for the CDR3 is TGTGCCAGCAGTTTATTTTTGGGGCCCGACGGGGAGCTGTTTTTT. Translated, it gives CASSLFLGPDGELFF.